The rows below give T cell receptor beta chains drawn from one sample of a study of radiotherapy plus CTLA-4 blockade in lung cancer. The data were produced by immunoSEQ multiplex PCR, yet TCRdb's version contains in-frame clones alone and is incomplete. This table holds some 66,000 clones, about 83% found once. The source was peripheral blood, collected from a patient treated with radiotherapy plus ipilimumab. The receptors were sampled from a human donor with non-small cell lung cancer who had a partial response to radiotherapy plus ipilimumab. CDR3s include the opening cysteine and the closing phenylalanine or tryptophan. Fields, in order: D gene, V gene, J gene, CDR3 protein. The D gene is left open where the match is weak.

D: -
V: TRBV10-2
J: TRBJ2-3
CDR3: CASSDSGPDTQYF

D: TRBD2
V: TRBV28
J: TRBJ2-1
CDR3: CASIKISGASYNEQFF

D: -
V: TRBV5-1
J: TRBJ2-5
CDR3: CASSLVAVGQETQYF

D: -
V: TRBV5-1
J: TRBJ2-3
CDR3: CASSPSTDTQYF

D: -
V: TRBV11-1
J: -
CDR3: CASSSKYEQYF

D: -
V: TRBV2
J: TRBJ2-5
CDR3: CASSEGLEETQYF

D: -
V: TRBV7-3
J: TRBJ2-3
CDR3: CASSLLSGGTDTQYF

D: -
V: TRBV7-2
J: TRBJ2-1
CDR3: CASSLGLGYNEQFF

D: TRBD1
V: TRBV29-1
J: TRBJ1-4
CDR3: CSVRDRGDEKLFF

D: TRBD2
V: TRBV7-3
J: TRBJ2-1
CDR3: CASSPLAGGLSEQFF

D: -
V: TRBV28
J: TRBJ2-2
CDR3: CASSLLARGGELFF

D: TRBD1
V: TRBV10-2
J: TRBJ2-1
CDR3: CASSQTGGYEQFF

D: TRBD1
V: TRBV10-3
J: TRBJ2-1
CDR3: CAISGQGVSSNEQFF

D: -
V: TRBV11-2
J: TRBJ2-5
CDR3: CASSPTTQTQYF